This T cell receptor beta chain is drawn from a study of beta chain features in type 1 diabetes. Study-wide results and caveats: PCR, the amplification step, might favor shorter templates, equally in patients and controls. Type 1 diabetes patients had moderately but significantly shorter TCRB CDR3s in all four CD4+ subsets.

Sequencing targeted expressed TCRB transcripts, as all isolated RNA had been reverse transcribed. Assay used: immunoSEQ multiplex PCR; TCRdb lists only in-frame clones, some missing. This sample has about 350,000 clones, with about 18% found just once. The germline CDR1 and CDR2 sequences are LNHNV and YYDKDF (reference sequence). V dropped 2 bases and J dropped 0 bases, with 5 bases sitting between them. The CDR3 totals 13 residues. In this sample, this clone turned up once. Its antigen remains unidentified. The genes are TRBV15 and TRBJ2-7; D is uncertain. The source material was naive CD4+ T cells from blood. This clonotype was obtained from a young woman in good health. The DNA of the CDR3 is TGTGCCACCAGCAGACAGTTCTCCTACGAGCAGTACTTC. Its protein product is CATSRQFSYEQYF.